This TCR beta chain was identified in a study of blood T cell repertoires in COVID-19. For the study at large: Acute and convalescent COVID-19 specimens originated in the United States, Italy and Spain.

V shed 6 bases and J shed 1 base, with 11 bases lying between them. The CDR3 has 14 amino acids. Germline V CDR1 and CDR2: LGHNT, FRNRAP. Data came from immunoSEQ multiplex PCR; TCRdb stores just in-frame clones and leaves some out. The data hold almost 80,000 clones, with more than 80% observed a single time. The source material was peripheral blood. This receptor was identified in a woman aged 80 or over with acute or convalescent COVID-19. This chain connects TRBV12-5 to TRBJ2-3, with D perhaps TRBD1 (5 bases). In DNA form, the CDR3 reads TGTGCTAGTGGGGTGGGGCCTGGCACAGATACGCAGTATTTT. Protein: CASGVGPGTDTQYF.